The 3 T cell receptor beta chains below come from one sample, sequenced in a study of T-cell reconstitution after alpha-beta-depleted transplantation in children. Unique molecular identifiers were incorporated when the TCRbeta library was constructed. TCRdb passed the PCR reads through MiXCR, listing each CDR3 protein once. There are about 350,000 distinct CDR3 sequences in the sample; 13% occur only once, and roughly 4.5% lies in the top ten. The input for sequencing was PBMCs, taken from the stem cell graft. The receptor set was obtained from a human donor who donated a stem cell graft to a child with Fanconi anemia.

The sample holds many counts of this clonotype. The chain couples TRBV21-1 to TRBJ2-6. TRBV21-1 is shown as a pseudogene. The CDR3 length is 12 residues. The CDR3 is CASSDPRNILTF. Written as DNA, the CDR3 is TGTGCCAGCAGTGACCCAAGGAATATCCTGACTTTC.

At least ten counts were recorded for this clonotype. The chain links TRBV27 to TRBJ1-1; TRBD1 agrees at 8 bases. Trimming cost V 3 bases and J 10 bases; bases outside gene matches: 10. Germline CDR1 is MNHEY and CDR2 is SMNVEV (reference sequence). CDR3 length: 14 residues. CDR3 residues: CASSLDRVRGGAFF. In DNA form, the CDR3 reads TGTGCCAGCAGTTTGGACAGGGTCCGCGGGGGAGCTTTCTTT.

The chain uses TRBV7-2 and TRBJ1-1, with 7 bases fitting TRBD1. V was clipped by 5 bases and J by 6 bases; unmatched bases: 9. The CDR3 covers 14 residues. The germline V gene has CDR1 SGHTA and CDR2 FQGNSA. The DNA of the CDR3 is TGTGCCAGCAGCCCGACAGGGAGAGGGGCTGAAGCTTTCTTT. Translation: CASSPTGRGAEAFF. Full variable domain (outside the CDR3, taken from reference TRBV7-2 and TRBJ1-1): GAGVSQSPSNKVTEKGKDVELRCDPISGHTALYWYRQSLGQGLEFLIYFQGNSAPDKSGLPSDRFSAERTGGSVSTLTIQRTQQEDSAVYLCASSPTGRGAEAFFGQGTRLTVV.